The rows below give T cell receptor beta chains drawn from one sample of a study of CD8+ T cells in alopecia areata. TCRdb's table, derived via immunoSEQ multiplex PCR, lists solely in-frame clones and lacks some. The sample has 95,000 to 100,000 clones; 60% to 75% are singletons. This sample comprised CD8+ T cells sorted from blood, obtained at week 4, from a patient treated with tofacitinib. Every receptor here comes from a human donor with alopecia areata. Both conserved end residues are trimmed from each CDR3. A D gene is named only where the DNA matches it firmly. Size tells how often a clone was seen (once, few, many) or the class of an expanded clone, and some rows leave it out.

clone size,J gene,D gene,V gene,CDR3 protein
once,TRBJ1-1,.,TRBV4-1,ASSQVGMNTEAF
once,TRBJ2-2,.,TRBV7-6,ASRVGWAVAGELF
.,TRBJ2-2,TRBD2,TRBV9,ASSKRFSGVNTGELF
.,TRBJ2-2,.,TRBV4-3,ASSQDRRGGTGELF
.,TRBJ1-1,.,TRBV5-1,ASSLAPNTEAF
few,TRBJ2-5,.,TRBV5-6,ASSLAGGRQTQY
.,TRBJ2-1,.,TRBV2,ASSAMAGPYNEQF
.,TRBJ2-3,.,TRBV30,AWAGAWNTQY
.,TRBJ2-3,TRBD1,TRBV10-3,AISESDIPRTGPTDTQY
.,TRBJ1-1,TRBD1,TRBV15,ATRSRTGGKSEAF
.,TRBJ1-1,.,TRBV5-4,ASSLEWTESTEAF
.,TRBJ1-6,.,TRBV6-6,ASSETDIYNSPLH
.,TRBJ2-7,TRBD1,TRBV5-1,ASSPTGGSEQY
.,TRBJ2-5,.,TRBV5-4,ASSRAPWGASREGETQY
few,TRBJ2-3,.,TRBV9,ASSVFHEALGVDTQY
.,TRBJ1-2,.,TRBV27,ASSPGGSPNYGYT
.,TRBJ1-5,TRBD1,TRBV5-1,ASSPTGGGNQPQH
.,TRBJ1-5,TRBD1,TRBV27,ASSPGTGGRQSQH
.,TRBJ2-7,TRBD2,TRBV30,AWSTGLAGEKEY
few,TRBJ1-1,TRBD1,TRBV29-1,SVEGDRGPSAF
.,TRBJ2-1,TRBD2,TRBV29-1,SVDPPLAGGSYNEQF
.,TRBJ1-2,TRBD1,TRBV29-1,SVERDRADYGYT
once,TRBJ1-5,.,TRBV28,ASSFRGHEQPQH
.,TRBJ2-1,TRBD2,TRBV7-3,ASSLSSGSSNEQF
few,TRBJ2-3,.,TRBV29-1,SAQPGRGKSTDTQY
.,TRBJ1-6,TRBD1,TRBV2,ASSDGQGRSPLH
.,TRBJ2-1,TRBD2,TRBV13,ASSPYLAGSYNEQF
.,TRBJ2-1,.,TRBV4-1,ASSQGDSII
.,TRBJ1-2,.,TRBV27,ASSFTSNYGYT
.,TRBJ2-1,.,TRBV6-5,ASSTSDSYNEQF
.,TRBJ1-2,.,TRBV29-1,SVDHGYT
.,TRBJ2-1,TRBD1,TRBV27,ASSSMDRGKQF
few,TRBJ2-3,.,TRBV18,ASSPLVQGPADTQY
.,TRBJ2-1,TRBD2,TRBV6-5,ASSLSGTSFDEQF
.,TRBJ2-6,TRBD2,TRBV7-9,ASSLTSGLSGANVLT
few,TRBJ2-3,.,TRBV27,AAGTTTDTQY
once,TRBJ2-7,TRBD1,TRBV25-1,ASSEGQSYEQY
.,TRBJ2-1,TRBD2,TRBV29-1,SVEQGLASNEQF
.,TRBJ2-5,.,TRBV4-1,ASSQEGGALETQY
.,TRBJ1-2,.,TRBV30,AWSPGNYGYT
.,TRBJ2-2,.,TRBV9,ASSARSDPGMHTGELF
few,TRBJ2-7,TRBD2,TRBV5-1,ASSFGLAGPYEQY
.,TRBJ2-2,.,TRBV28,ASSLINTGELF
.,TRBJ2-1,TRBD2,TRBV10-3,AIRTSGETYNEQF
.,TRBJ2-1,TRBD2,TRBV11-2,ASSQDWTSGNNEQF
.,TRBJ1-1,.,TRBV27,ASSLSTGFTEAF
many,TRBJ2-7,TRBD2,TRBV25-1,ASSDAGGNEQY
.,TRBJ2-1,.,TRBV27,ASTLSGPYNEQF
.,TRBJ1-6,.,TRBV5-1,ASSRHSGTPGNSPLH
.,TRBJ2-1,.,TRBV5-1,ASSLGGFEQF
.,TRBJ2-5,TRBD1,TRBV2,ASTDRGLQETQY